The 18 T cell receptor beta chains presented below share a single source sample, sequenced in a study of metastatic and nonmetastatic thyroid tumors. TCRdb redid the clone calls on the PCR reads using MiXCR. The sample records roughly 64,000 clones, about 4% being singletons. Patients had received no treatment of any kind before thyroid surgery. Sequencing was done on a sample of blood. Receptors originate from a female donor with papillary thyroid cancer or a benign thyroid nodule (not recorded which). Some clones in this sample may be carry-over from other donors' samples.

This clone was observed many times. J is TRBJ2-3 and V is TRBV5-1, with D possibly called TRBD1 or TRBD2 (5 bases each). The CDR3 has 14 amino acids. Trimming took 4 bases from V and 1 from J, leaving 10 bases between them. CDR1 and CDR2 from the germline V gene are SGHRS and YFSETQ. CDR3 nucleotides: TGCGCCAGCAGCCCGGGACGCCGCACAGATACGCAGTATTTT. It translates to CASSPGRRTDTQYF.

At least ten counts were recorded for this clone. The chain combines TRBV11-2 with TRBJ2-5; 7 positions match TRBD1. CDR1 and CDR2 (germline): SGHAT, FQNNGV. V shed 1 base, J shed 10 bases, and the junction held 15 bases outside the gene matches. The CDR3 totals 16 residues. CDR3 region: CASSLGTGTVVRDQYF. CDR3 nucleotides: TGTGCCAGCAGCTTAGGGACAGGAACCGTAGTAAGGGACCAGTACTTC.

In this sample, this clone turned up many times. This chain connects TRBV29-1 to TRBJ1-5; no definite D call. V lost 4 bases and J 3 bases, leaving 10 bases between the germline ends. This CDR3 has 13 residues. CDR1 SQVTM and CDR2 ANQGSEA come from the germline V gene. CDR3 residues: CSVAQAVNQPQHF. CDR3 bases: TGCAGCGTTGCGCAGGCAGTCAATCAGCCCCAGCATTTT.

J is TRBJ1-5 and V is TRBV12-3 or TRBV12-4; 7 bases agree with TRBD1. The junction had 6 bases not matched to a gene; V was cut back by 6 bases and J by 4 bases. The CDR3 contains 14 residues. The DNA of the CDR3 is TGTGCCAGCAGGTCGACAGGGAGTAATCAGCCCCAGCATTTT. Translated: CASRSTGSNQPQHF.

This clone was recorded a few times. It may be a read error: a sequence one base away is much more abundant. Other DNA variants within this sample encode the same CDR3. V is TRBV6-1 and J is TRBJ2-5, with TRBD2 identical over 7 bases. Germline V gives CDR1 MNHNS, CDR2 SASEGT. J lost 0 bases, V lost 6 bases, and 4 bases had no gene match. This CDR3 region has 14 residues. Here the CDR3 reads CASSRGLDQETQYF. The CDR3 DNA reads TGTGCCAGCAGCCGTGGACTAGACCAAGAGACCCAGTACTTC.

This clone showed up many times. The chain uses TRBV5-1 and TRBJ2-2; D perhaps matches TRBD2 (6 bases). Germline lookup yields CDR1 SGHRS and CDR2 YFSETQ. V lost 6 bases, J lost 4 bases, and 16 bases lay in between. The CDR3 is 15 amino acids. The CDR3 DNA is TGCGCCAGCAAAGGAGGGTCAGCGGGCACCGGGGAGCTGTTTTTT. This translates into CASKGGSAGTGELFF.

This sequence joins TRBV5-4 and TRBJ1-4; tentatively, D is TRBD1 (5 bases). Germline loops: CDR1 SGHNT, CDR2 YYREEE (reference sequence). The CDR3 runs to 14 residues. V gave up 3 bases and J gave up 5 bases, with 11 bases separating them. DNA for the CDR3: TGTGCCAGCAGCTCGGGGCAAAACAATGAAAAACTGTTTTTT. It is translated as CASSSGQNNEKLFF.

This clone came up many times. CDR3 loop: CATYPDLPRRETQYF. The CDR3 coding sequence is TGTGCCACCTACCCGGACCTCCCGCGGAGGGAGACCCAGTACTTC. The gene calls are TRBV2 and TRBJ2-5; tentatively, D is TRBD2 (5 bases). This CDR3 has 15 residues. The V and J ends lost 10 bases and 5 bases respectively, with 23 bases between them. From germline, CDR1 is SNHLY and CDR2 FYNNEI.

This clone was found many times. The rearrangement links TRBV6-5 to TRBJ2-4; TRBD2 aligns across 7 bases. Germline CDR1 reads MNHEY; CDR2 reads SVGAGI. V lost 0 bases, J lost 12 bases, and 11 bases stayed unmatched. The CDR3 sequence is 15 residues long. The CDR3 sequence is CASSYSGLAERRQYF. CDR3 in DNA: TGTGCCAGCAGTTACTCGGGGCTAGCGGAAAGACGTCAGTACTTC.

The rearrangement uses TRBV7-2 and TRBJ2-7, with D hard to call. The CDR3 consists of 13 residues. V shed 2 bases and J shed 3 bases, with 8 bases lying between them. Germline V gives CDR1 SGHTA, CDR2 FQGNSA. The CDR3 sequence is CASSLNRDYEQYF. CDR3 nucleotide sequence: TGTGCCAGCAGCTTAAATAGGGACTACGAGCAGTACTTC. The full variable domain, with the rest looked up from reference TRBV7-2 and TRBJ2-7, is GAGVSQSPSNKVTEKGKDVELRCDPISGHTALYWYRQSLGQGLEFLIYFQGNSAPDKSGLPSDRFSAERTGGSVSTLTIQRTQQEDSAVYLCASSLNRDYEQYFGPGTRLTVT.

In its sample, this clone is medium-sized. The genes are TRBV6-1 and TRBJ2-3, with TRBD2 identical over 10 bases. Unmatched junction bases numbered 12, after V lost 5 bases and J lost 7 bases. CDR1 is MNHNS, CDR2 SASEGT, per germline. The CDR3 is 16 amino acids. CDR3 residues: CASSIAGTSVSHTQYF. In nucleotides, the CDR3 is TGTGCCAGCAGTATAGCCGGGACTAGCGTATCCCATACGCAGTATTTT.

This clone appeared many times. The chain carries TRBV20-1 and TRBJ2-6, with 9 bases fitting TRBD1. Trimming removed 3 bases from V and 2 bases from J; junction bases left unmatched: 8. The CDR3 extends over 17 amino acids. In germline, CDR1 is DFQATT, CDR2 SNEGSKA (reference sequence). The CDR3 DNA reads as TGCAGTGCTAGTGGGACAGGGATGGGAGCTGGGGCCAACGTCCTGACTTTC. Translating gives CSASGTGMGAGANVLTF.

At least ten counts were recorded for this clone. The CDR3 protein is CASSLGGDNQPQHF. The CDR3 region has the DNA TGTGCCAGCAGCTTAGGGGGAGACAATCAGCCCCAGCATTTT. The chain employs TRBV7-9 and TRBJ1-5, with unresolved D. The CDR3 loop spans 14 amino acids. Trimming removed 1 base from V and 3 bases from J, with 7 bases in between. The germline gives CDR1 SEHNR, CDR2 FQNEAQ (reference sequence).

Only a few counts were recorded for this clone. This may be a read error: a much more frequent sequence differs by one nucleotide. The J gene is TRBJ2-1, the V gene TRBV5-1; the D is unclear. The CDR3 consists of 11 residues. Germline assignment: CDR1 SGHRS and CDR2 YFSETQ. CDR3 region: CTSSTLGVMFF. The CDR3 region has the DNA TGCACCAGCAGCACTCTAGGAGTCATGTTCTTC.

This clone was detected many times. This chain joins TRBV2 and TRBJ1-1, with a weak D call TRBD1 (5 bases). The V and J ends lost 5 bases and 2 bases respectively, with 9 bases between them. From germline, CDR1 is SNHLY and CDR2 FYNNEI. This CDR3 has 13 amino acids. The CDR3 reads CASSKDTNTEAFF. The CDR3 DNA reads TGTGCCAGCAGTAAGGACACTAACACTGAAGCTTTCTTT. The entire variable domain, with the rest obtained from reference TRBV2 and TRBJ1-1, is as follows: EPEVTQTPSHQVTQMGQEVILRCVPISNHLYFYWYRQILGQKVEFLVSFYNNEISEKSEIFDDQFSVERPDGSNFTLKIRSTKLEDSAMYFCASSKDTNTEAFFGQGTRLTVV.

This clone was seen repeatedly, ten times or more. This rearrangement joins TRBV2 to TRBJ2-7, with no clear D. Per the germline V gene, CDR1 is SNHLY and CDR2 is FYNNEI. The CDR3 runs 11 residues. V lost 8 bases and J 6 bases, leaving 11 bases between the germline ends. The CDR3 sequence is CASLRYLEQYF. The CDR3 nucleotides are TGTGCCAGCCTTAGGTACCTCGAGCAGTACTTC. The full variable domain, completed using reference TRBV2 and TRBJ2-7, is EPEVTQTPSHQVTQMGQEVILRCVPISNHLYFYWYRQILGQKVEFLVSFYNNEISEKSEIFDDQFSVERPDGSNFTLKIRSTKLEDSAMYFCASLRYLEQYFGPGTRLTVT.

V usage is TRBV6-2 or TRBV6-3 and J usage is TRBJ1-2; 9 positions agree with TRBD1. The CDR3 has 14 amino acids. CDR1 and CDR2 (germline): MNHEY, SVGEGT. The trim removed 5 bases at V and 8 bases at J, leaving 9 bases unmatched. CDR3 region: CASSEATGGWGYTF. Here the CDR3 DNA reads TGTGCCAGCAGTGAGGCCACAGGGGGCTGGGGCTACACCTTC.

DNA for the CDR3: TGTGCCAGCAGTTTTCCCGACCAATGGGGGGCTGAGCAGTTCTTC. Protein sequence: CASSFPDQWGAEQFF. This rearrangement joins TRBV12-3 or TRBV12-4 to TRBJ2-1; D might be TRBD1 or TRBD2, each matching 6 bases. The CDR3 extends over 15 amino acids. V lost 3 bases and J lost 9, with 18 bases in between.